This T cell receptor (beta chain) originates from a study of Ad26.COV2.S vaccination and SARS-CoV-2 variants. As for the study in general: Within the COV1001 Ad26.COV2.S trial arm, the donor was enrolled. Administration of Ad26.COV2.S was intramuscular, either once or twice 56 days apart. Study-wide points: Placebo and vaccine recipients had non-spike TCR breadth that was similar. While placebo recipients had lower spike-specific TCR breadth, vaccine recipients had more.

Treatment defined: around 19 received Ad26.COV2.S at low or high dose, single or two shots; several received placebo; per-sample allocation not given. Day 63 following the first vaccine or placebo injection was when the samples were taken. Trimming removed 1 base from V and 0 bases from J; junction bases left unmatched: 7. Germline V gene data show CDR1 as SGHRS and CDR2 as YFSETQ. The CDR3 sequence is 19 residues long. Produced via immunoSEQ multiplex PCR; TCRdb's table is partial and in-frame only. The repertoire holds fewer than 900,000 clones, with roughly 90% as singletons. Points on this clone: Its antigen is as yet unknown.

This receptor was identified in a person between 18 and 65 years old who received the Ad26.COV2.S COVID-19 vaccine or a placebo. This sequence joins TRBV5-1 and TRBJ2-1, with 13 nucleotides matching TRBD2. This specimen consisted of peripheral blood, obtained in a trial of Ad26.COV2.S vaccine versus placebo. CDR3 DNA sequence: TGCGCCAGCAGCTTGACTAGCGGGAGGGCGCGAAGCTCCTACAATGAGCAGTTCTTC. Residues: CASSLTSGRARSSYNEQFF.